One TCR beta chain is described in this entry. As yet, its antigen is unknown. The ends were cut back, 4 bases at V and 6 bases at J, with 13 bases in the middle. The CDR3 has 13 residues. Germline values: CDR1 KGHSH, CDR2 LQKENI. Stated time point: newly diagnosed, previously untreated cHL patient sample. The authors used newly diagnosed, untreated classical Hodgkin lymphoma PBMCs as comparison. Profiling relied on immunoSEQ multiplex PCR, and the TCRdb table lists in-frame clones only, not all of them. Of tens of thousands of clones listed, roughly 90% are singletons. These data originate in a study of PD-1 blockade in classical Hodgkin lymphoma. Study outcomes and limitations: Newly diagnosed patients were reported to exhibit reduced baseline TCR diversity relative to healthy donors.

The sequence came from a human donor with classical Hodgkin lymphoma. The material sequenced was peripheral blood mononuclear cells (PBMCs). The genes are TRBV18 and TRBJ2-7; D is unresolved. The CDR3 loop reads CASSRESASEQYF. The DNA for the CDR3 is TGTGCCAGCTCACGAGAGAGTGCCTCCGAGCAGTACTTC.